The clone carrying this TCR beta chain showed up just a few times. Volunteers from a blood bank in Maryland, USA, constituted the healthy controls. The authors produced cDNA by 5'RACE using 10-nucleotide random UMIs. TCRdb used MiXCR to reprocess the 5' RACE reads, holding one entry per CDR3 protein. The sample yields around 29,000 distinct CDR3 sequences, under 6% seen once. V gave up 7 bases and J gave up 4 bases; unmatched junction bases: 10. This CDR3 region has 14 residues. Germline CDR1 SGHNT, CDR2 YYREEE (reference sequence). These data originate in a study of neurological immune-mediated disorders.

The sequence was obtained from a woman between 50 and 59 years old in good health. Sequenced material: CD4+ T cells from blood. The genes are TRBV5-4 and TRBJ2-7, with TRBD2 identical over 8 bases. DNA of the CDR3: TGTGCCAGCCCCACCGGGACTAGTGTTTACGAGCAGTACTTC. This gives the protein CASPTGTSVYEQYF.